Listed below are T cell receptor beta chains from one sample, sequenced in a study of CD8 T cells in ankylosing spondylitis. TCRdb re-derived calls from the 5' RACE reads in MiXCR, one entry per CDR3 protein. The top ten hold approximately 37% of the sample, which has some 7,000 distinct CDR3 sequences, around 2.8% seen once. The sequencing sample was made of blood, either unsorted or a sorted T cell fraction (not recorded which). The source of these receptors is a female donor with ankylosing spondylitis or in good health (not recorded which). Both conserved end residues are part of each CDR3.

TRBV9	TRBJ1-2	CASSVGPELDSNYGYTF
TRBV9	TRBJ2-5	CASSAEDRLWETQYF
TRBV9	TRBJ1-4	CASSGQGNEKLFF
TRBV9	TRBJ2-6	CASSVVTHPLLASHSGANVLTF
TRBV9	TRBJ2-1	CASSVGQGAFSSYNEQFF
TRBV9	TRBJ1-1	CASSVAGGLAEAFF
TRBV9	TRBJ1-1	CASSAEGTATEAFF
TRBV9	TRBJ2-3	CASSVDPGITDTQYF
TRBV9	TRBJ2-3	CASTIWASGGTDTQYF
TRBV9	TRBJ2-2	CASSAAGGAGELFF
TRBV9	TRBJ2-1	CASRGQGVNEQFF
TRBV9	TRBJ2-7	CASSPGGLANEQYF
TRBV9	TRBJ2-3	CASSGRDSLDTQYF
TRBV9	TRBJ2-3	CASSGDNGYTDTQYF
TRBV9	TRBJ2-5	CASSVGSIGEETQYF
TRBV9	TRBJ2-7	CASSVEGSPSPYEQYF
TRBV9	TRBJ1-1	CASSAGTGGPTEAFF
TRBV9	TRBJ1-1	CASSSLGIANTEAFF
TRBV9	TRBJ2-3	CASSALGQGLDTQYF
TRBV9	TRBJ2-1	CASSAPDLRPGDEQFF
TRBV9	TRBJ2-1	CASSEGQGFTEQFF
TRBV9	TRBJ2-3	CASSPRMFADTQYF
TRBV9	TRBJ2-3	CASNSLGGLPTDTQYF
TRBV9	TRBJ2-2	CASSVTSGNTGELFF
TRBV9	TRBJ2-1	CASSAGRVLAGVNEQFF
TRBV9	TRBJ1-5	CASSAGTGYNQPQHF
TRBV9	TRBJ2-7	CASSVGGRGFDYEQYF
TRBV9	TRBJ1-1	CASSVTVEAGTANTEAFF
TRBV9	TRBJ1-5	CASSEDSSNQPQHF
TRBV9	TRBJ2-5	CASSLAGVQETQYF
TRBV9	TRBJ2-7	CASSVEGGSYEQYF
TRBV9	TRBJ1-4	CASSGRTGQGGSNEKLFF
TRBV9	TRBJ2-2	CASSVGSGVNTGELFF
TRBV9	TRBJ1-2	CASSVGTGAEPNYGYTF
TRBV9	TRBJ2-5	CASSLSGGTQETQYF
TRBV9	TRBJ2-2	CASSPEGTGGVTGELFF
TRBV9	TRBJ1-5	CASSLQGNSNQPQHF
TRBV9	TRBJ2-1	CASSDTSGRANEQFF
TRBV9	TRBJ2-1	CSSSVRLGEIPEQFF